This T cell receptor beta chain was documented in a study of T cell repertoires in cytomegalovirus infection. As for the study in general: Peptides in the study included HLA-C-restricted and HLA-B-restricted CMV epitopes. Whole-study results and caveats: The ex vivo response showed dominance by HLA-C-restricted CMV-specific TCR beta clonotypes. CMV carriers having the relevant HLA were flagged by cumulative public TCR beta family frequency.

TCRdb passed the reads through MiXCR, listing each CDR3 protein once. The profile shows 700,000 to 950,000 distinct CDR3 sequences, 30% to 35% of them singletons. The CDR3 length is 16 residues. From germline, CDR1 is SNHLY and CDR2 FYNNEI. Trimming pared 3 bases from V and 5 bases from J, leaving 17 bases between. In its sample, this clonotype was seen a few times. Its antigen is as yet unknown. Sequencing used cultured CD8+ T cells from PBMCs, obtained from culture after CMV antigen stimulation. The chain couples TRBV2 to TRBJ2-1, with D tentatively TRBD2 (5 bases). The TCR comes from a human donor in good health (CMV status not recorded). Some clones in this sample may be carry-over from other donors' samples. The CDR3 reads CASSEPAERNDNEQFF. DNA of the CDR3: TGTGCCAGCAGTGAGCCCGCCGAGCGGAATGACAATGAGCAGTTCTTC.